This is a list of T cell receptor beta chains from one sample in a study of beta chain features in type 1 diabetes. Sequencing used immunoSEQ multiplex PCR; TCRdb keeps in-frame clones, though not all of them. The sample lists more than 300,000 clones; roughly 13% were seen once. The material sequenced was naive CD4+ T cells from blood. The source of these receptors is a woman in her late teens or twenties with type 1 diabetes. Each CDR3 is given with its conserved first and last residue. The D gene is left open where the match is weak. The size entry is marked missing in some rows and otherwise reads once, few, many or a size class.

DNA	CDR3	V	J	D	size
TGTGCCAGCACCCCGGACAGGCAACACGAGCAGTACTTC	CASTPDRQHEQYF	TRBV2	TRBJ2-7	TRBD1	-
TGCGCCAGCAGCTTGGTAGCCCTAGGGGACACTGAAGCTTTCTTT	CASSLVALGDTEAFF	TRBV5-1	TRBJ1-1	-	-
TGTGCCAGCAGCTTAGACTCAAACACTGAAGCTTTCTTT	CASSLDSNTEAFF	TRBV7-9	TRBJ1-1	-	-
TGCGCCAGCAGCTTGGGACAGGGGCGTGGAGCTTTCTTT	CASSLGQGRGAFF	TRBV5-1	TRBJ1-1	TRBD1	few
TGCAGCGTCGGCGGGAGAAACGTAGATACGCAGTATTTT	CSVGGRNVDTQYF	TRBV29-1	TRBJ2-3	TRBD2	few
TGTGCCAGCAGCTTAAGGAGGGGCAAGGTCTACGAGCAGTACTTC	CASSLRRGKVYEQYF	TRBV7-2	TRBJ2-7	-	few
TGTGCCAGCAGCTCCCTCCTAGCGGGAGCCAACGAGCAGTACTTC	CASSSLLAGANEQYF	TRBV5-4	TRBJ2-7	TRBD2	few
TGTGCCAGCAGTGGAAGGAGGACTGAAGCTTTCTTT	CASSGRRTEAFF	TRBV6-1	TRBJ1-1	-	few
TGTGCCAGCAGCTTAGGGGTTGGGACAGGGAGGACTGAAGCTTTCTTT	CASSLGVGTGRTEAFF	TRBV7-2	TRBJ1-1	TRBD1	few
TGTGCCAGCTCAGGACTAGAATTGGAGCAGTACTTC	CASSGLELEQYF	TRBV18	TRBJ2-7	TRBD2	-
TGTGCCAGCAGTTTACGGGGCACTGAAGCTTTCTTT	CASSLRGTEAFF	TRBV28	TRBJ1-1	-	-
TGCGCCAGCAGCCAGGAACTAGCGGGAGTCCCCCACGAGCAGTACTTC	CASSQELAGVPHEQYF	TRBV4-1	TRBJ2-7	TRBD2	few
TGCGCCAGCAGCCAAGAATGGCTAGCGGGGGGGAGCAATGAGCAGTTCTTC	CASSQEWLAGGSNEQFF	TRBV4-1	TRBJ2-1	TRBD2	few
TGTGCCAGCAGACCCCCGGGGACAATCACAGATACGCAGTATTTT	CASRPPGTITDTQYF	TRBV7-9	TRBJ2-3	-	-
TGCGCCAGCAGCCCCGGGACACCCGAGCAGTACTTC	CASSPGTPEQYF	TRBV5-1	TRBJ2-7	-	-
TGTGCCATCAGTGAGTCGGGCCAGGGGGCCACCGAGCAGTACTTC	CAISESGQGATEQYF	TRBV10-3	TRBJ2-7	TRBD1	few
TGTGCCAGCAGCATAACTAGCGGGAGAGTGGCCTACGAGCAGTACTTC	CASSITSGRVAYEQYF	TRBV7-9	TRBJ2-7	TRBD2	-
TGCGCCAGCAGCCAAGAAGGGGGACGCACAGATACGCAGTATTTT	CASSQEGGRTDTQYF	TRBV4-3	TRBJ2-3	-	-
TGTGCCAGCAGCGCAATCGGGGACACTGAAGCTTTCTTT	CASSAIGDTEAFF	TRBV9	TRBJ1-1	-	few
TGTGCCAGCAGGAACCCTCCGACAGGGTCCTACAATGAGCAGTTCTTC	CASRNPPTGSYNEQFF	TRBV7-9	TRBJ2-1	TRBD1	-
TGTGCCATCAGTGGCCAGCCGGGCCGAGGGTCCTACAATGAGCAGTTCTTC	CAISGQPGRGSYNEQFF	TRBV10-3	TRBJ2-1	-	few
TGTGCCAGCAGCTTAGCCGAGCGGGGAGTTAAGTACTTC	CASSLAERGVKYF	TRBV7-2	TRBJ2-7	TRBD2	-
TGCGCCAGCAGCCGCGTCGTAGCGGGAGAGCAGTTCTTC	CASSRVVAGEQFF	TRBV4-1	TRBJ2-1	TRBD2	few
TGCGCCAGCAGCCCCAGCGCGGACATCGGGGGCGGGGAGCTGTTTTTT	CASSPSADIGGGELFF	TRBV4-3	TRBJ2-2	-	-
TGCGCCAGCAGCTCCGCAAGGGGTGTTCGCGACGAGCAGTACTTC	CASSSARGVRDEQYF	TRBV5-1	TRBJ2-7	-	few
TGTGCCAGCAGCTTAGGCCGGGAGCCCCGCACAGATACGCAGTATTTT	CASSLGREPRTDTQYF	TRBV7-9	TRBJ2-3	-	-
TGTGCCAGCAGTCTTAGCGGGTACGAGCAGTACTTC	CASSLSGYEQYF	TRBV28	TRBJ2-7	TRBD2	few
TGTGCCAGTAGCTGGCTCTCTGGGGCCAACGTCCTGACTTTC	CASSWLSGANVLTF	TRBV19	TRBJ2-6	-	few
TGTGCCAGCAGTTTACCCTCGAACAGGGTCACTGAAGCTTTCTTT	CASSLPSNRVTEAFF	TRBV28	TRBJ1-1	-	-
TGTGCCTGGACCGGACTAGCGGGAGCCACAGATACGCAGTATTTT	CAWTGLAGATDTQYF	TRBV30	TRBJ2-3	TRBD2	few
TGTGCCAGCAGCTTGGACAGGAGCTACGAGCAGTACTTC	CASSLDRSYEQYF	TRBV5-6	TRBJ2-7	-	few
TGTGCCAGCAGTTTACGGACAGGGGTAGAGACCCAGTACTTC	CASSLRTGVETQYF	TRBV27	TRBJ2-5	TRBD1	few
TGTGCCAGCAGCCATCCCGCCAGCGGGAAGATCGAGCAGTACTTC	CASSHPASGKIEQYF	TRBV4-2	TRBJ2-7	TRBD2	-
TGCAGCGTCCGACTCCACCTTACGCGAGGCTACACCTTC	CSVRLHLTRGYTF	TRBV29-1	TRBJ1-2	-	few
TGCGCCAGCAGCCAAGTAGTAGCGGTGGAGACCCAGTACTTC	CASSQVVAVETQYF	TRBV4-1	TRBJ2-5	-	-
TGTGCCAGCAGCTTAGTTAAGGGTGACAGGGTCTACGAGCAGTACTTC	CASSLVKGDRVYEQYF	TRBV7-9	TRBJ2-7	TRBD1	few